The present entry profiles one T cell receptor beta chain with its context. Its antigen remains unidentified. The germline gene is not matched at one end of the junction; a read error may be the cause. These data belong to a study of cytomegalovirus exposure and HLA in healthy donors. Study summary: The roughly 660 first-cohort repertoires shared a platform with the approximately 120 validation repertoires, as reported in a later analysis. Study observations and caveats: Cytomegalovirus status was reportedly diagnosed by the classifier with high specificity and sensitivity.

Here immunoSEQ multiplex PCR was the method, and the copy in TCRdb shows in-frame clones only, minus some. Here the sample spans approximately 210,000 clones, roughly 82% being singletons. Specimen: PBMCs. This TCR was recovered from a young woman in good health and CMV-seronegative.

The chain's CDR3 is CASSQDRASHEQYF. CDR3 nucleotides: TGTGCCAGCAGCCAAGACAGGGCCTCCCACGAGCAGTACTTC. The chain employs TRBV5-4 and TRBJ2-7; TRBD1 matches at 7 bases. The germline V gene has CDR1 SGHNT and CDR2 YYREEE (reference sequence). This CDR3 is built from 14 residues.